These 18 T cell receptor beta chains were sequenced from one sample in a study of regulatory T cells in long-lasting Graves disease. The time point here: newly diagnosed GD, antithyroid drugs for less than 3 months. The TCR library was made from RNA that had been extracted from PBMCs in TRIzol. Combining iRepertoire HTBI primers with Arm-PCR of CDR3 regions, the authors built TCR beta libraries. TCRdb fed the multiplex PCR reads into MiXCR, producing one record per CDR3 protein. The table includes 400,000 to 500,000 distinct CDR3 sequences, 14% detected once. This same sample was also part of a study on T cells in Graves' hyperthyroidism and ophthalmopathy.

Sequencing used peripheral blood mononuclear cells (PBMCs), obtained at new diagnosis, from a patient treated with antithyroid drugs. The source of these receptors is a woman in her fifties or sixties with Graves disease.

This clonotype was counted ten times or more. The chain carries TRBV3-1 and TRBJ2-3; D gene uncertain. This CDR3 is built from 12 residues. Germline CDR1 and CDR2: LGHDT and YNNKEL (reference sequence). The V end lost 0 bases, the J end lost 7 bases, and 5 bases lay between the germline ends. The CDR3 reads CASSQELYTQYF. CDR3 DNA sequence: TGTGCCAGCAGCCAAGAACTCTATACGCAGTATTTT.

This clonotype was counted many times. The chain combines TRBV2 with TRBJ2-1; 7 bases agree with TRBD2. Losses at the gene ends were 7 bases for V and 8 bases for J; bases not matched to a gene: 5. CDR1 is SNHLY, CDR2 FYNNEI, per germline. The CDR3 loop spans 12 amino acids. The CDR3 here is CASMRGSDEQFF. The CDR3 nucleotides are TGTGCCAGCATGCGCGGGAGCGATGAGCAGTTCTTC. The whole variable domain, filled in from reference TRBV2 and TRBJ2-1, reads EPEVTQTPSHQVTQMGQEVILRCVPISNHLYFYWYRQILGQKVEFLVSFYNNEISEKSEIFDDQFSVERPDGSNFTLKIRSTKLEDSAMYFCASMRGSDEQFFGPGTRLTVL.

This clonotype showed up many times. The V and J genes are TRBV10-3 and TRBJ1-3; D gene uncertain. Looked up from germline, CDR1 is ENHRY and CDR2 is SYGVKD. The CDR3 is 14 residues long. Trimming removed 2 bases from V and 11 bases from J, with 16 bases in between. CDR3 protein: CAISEVEVLDPIYF. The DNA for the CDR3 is TGTGCCATCAGTGAGGTTGAGGTTCTCGATCCCATATATTTT.

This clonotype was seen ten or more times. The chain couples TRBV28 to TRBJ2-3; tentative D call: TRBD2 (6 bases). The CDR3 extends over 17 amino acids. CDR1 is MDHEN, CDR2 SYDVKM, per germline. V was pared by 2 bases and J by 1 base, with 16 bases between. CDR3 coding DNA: TGTGCCAGCAGTTTAGGGTCCGGGACTGGGGGCACAGATACGCAGTATTTT. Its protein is CASSLGSGTGGTDTQYF.

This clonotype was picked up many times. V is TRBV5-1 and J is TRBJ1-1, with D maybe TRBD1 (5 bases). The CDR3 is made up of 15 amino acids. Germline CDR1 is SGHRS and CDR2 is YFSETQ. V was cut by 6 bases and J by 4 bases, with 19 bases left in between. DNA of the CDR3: TGCGCCAGCACCATAGACGAGCCGGGGGGCACTGAAGCTTTCTTT. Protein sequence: CASTIDEPGGTEAFF.

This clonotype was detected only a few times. The CDR3, as DNA: TGTGCCAGCACCGAGGACAGGGAGCAGCCCCAGCATTTT. Translating gives CASTEDREQPQHF. The chain employs TRBV2 and TRBJ1-5; 8 bases line up with TRBD1. The CDR3 loop spans 13 amino acids. CDR1 is SNHLY and CDR2 is FYNNEI in the germline V gene. V lost 7 bases and J lost 7; bases outside the gene matches: 6.

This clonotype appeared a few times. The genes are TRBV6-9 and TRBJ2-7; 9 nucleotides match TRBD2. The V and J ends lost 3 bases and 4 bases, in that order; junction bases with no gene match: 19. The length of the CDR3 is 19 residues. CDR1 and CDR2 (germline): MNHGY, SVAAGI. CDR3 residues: CASSYRLQVIAGAGYEQYF. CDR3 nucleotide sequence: TGTGCCAGCAGTTACCGTCTCCAAGTGATAGCGGGAGCAGGGTACGAGCAGTACTTC.

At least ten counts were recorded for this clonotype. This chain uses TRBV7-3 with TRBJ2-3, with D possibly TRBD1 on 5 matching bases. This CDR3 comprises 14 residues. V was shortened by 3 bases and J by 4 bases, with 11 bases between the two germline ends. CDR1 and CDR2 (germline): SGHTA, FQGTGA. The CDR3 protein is CASSLAGKPDTQYF. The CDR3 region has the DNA TGTGCCAGCAGCTTGGCAGGGAAGCCAGATACGCAGTATTTT. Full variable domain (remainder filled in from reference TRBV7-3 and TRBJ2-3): GAGVSQTPSNKVTEKGKYVELRCDPISGHTALYWYRQSLGQGPEFLIYFQGTGAADDSGLPNDRFFAVRPEGSVSTLKIQRTERGDSAVYLCASSLAGKPDTQYFGPGTRLTVL.

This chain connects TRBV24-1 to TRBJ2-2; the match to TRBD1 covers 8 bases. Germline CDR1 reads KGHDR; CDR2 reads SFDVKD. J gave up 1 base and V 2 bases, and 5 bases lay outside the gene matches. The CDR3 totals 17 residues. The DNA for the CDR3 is TGTGCCACCAGTGATTGGGGGACAGGCGAGAACACCGGGGAGCTGTTTTTT. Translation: CATSDWGTGENTGELFF.

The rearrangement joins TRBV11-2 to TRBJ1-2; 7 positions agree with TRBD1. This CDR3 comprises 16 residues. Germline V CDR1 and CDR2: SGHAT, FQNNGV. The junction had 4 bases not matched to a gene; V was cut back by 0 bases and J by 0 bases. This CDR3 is CASSLEQGRANYGYTF. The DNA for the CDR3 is TGTGCCAGCAGCTTAGAACAGGGGCGGGCTAACTATGGCTACACCTTC.

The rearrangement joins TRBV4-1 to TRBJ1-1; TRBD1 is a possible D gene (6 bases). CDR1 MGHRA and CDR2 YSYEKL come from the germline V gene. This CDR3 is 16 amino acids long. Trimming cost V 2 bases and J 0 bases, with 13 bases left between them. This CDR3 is CASSQLPGQMNTEAFF. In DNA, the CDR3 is TGCGCCAGCAGCCAACTCCCAGGACAGATGAACACTGAAGCTTTCTTT.

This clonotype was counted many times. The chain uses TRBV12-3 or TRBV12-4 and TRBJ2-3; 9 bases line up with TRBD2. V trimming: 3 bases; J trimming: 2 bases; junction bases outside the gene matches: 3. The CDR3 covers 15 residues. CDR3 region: CASSFAGGDTDTQYF. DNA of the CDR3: TGTGCCAGCAGTTTTGCGGGAGGGGACACAGATACGCAGTATTTT.

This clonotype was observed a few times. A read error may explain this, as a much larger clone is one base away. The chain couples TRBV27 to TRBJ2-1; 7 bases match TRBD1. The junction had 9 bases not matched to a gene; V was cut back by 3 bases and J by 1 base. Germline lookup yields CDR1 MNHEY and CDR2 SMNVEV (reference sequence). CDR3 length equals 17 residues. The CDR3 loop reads CASSFGLGTESYNEQFF. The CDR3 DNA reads TGTGCCAGCAGTTTCGGTTTGGGGACAGAGTCCTACAATGAGCAGTTCTTC.

CDR3 residues: CASSDFEAGDTGELFF. CDR3 DNA: TGTGCCAGCAGTGATTTTGAAGCGGGAGACACCGGGGAGCTGTTTTTT. The V and J genes are TRBV25-1 and TRBJ2-2; 8 bases line up with TRBD2. Germline assignment: CDR1 MGHDK and CDR2 SYGVNS. The junction had 6 bases not matched to a gene; V was cut back by 3 bases and J by 3 bases. This CDR3 region has 16 residues.

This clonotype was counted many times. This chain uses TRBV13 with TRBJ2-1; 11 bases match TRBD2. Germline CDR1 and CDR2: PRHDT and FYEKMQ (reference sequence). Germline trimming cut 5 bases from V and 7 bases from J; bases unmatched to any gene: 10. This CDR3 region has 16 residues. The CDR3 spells CASSPDGTSGRNEQFF. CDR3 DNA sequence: TGTGCCAGCAGCCCCGACGGGACTAGCGGTAGAAATGAGCAGTTCTTC.

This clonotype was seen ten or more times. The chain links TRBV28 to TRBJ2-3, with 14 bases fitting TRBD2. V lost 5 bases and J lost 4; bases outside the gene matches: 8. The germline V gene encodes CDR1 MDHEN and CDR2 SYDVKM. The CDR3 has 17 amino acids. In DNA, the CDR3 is TGTGCCAGCAGTCGACTAGCGGGAGGGCGGGGTCCAGATACGCAGTATTTT. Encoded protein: CASSRLAGGRGPDTQYF. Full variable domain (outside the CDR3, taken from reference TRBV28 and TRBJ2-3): DVKVTQSSRYLVKRTGEKVFLECVQDMDHENMFWYRQDPGLGLRLIYFSYDVKMKEKGDIPEGYSVSREKKERFSLILESASTNQTSMYLCASSRLAGGRGPDTQYFGPGTRLTVL.

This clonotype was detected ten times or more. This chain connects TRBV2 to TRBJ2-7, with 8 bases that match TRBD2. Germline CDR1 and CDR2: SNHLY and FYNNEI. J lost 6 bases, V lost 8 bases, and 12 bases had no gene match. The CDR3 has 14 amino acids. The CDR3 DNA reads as TGTGCCAGCGTATCCGGGGCGGGGGGAGGCGAGCAGTACTTC. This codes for CASVSGAGGGEQYF.

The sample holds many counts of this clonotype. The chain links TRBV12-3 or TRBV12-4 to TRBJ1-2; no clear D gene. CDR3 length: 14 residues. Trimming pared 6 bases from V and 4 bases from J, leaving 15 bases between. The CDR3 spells CASRITLGFYGYTF. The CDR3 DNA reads TGTGCCAGCAGAATAACGTTGGGGTTCTATGGCTACACCTTC.